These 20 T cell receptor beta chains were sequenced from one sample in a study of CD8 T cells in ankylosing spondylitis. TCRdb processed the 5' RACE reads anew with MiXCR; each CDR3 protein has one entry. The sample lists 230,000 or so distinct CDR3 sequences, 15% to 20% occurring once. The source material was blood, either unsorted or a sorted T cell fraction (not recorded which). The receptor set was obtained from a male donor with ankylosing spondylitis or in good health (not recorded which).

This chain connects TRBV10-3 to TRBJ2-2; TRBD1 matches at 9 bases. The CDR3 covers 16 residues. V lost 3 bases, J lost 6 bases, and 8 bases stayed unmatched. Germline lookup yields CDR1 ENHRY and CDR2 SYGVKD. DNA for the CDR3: TGTGCCATCAGTGACCTAGGACAGGGGAGGTCCGGGGAGCTGTTTTTT. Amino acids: CAISDLGQGRSGELFF.

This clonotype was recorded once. In nucleotides, the CDR3 is TGTGCCAGCAATACGATAAGGCGACTAGCGGGCTTCAATGAGCAGTTCTTC. Its protein product is CASNTIRRLAGFNEQFF. The rearrangement joins TRBV6-2 or TRBV6-3 to TRBJ2-1; 10 nucleotides line up with TRBD2. V shed 7 bases and J 6 bases; nucleotides not matched to a gene: 15. The CDR3 covers 17 residues. Germline V gene lookup returns CDR1 MNHEY and CDR2 SVGEGT.

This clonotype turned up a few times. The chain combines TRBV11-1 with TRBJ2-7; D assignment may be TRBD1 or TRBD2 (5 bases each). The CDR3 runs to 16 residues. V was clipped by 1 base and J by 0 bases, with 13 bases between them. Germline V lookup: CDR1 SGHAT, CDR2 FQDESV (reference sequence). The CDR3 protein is CASSLERGPHSYEQYF. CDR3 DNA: TGTGCCAGCAGCTTAGAACGGGGACCCCACTCCTACGAGCAGTACTTC.

The CDR3 bases are TGCGCCAGCAGCCAAGCGAAGACGTACGAGCAGTACTTC. Translation: CASSQAKTYEQYF. The chain links TRBV4-1 to TRBJ2-7, with unresolved D. V shed 1 base and J shed 4 bases, with 8 bases lying between them. The germline gives CDR1 MGHRA, CDR2 YSYEKL. CDR3 length equals 13 residues.

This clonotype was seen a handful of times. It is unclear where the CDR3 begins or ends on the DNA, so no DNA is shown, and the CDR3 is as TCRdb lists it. CDR3 sequence: CASSQVDREDTGELFFF. This rearrangement joins TRBV4-1 to TRBJ2-2; the table's D call, TRBD1, was not checked against the DNA. Germline V gives CDR1 MGHRA, CDR2 YSYEKL. The CDR3 has 17 amino acids, counting both end residues.

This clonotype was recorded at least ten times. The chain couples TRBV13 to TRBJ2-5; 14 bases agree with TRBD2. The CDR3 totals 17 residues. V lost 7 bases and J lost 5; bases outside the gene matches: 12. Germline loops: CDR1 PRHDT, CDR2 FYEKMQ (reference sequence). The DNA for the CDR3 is TGTGCCAGCACACCCTCCGGGACTAGCGGGAGTTATGAGACCCAGTACTTC. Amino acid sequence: CASTPSGTSGSYETQYF.

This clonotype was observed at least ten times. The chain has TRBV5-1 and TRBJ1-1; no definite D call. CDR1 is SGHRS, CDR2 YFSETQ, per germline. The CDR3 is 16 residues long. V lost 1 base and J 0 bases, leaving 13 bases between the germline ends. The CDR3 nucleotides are TGCGCCAGCAGCTTGACAAACGGTCCCATGAACACTGAAGCTTTCTTT. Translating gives CASSLTNGPMNTEAFF. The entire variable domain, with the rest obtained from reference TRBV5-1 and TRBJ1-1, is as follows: KAGVTQTPRYLIKTRGQQVTLSCSPISGHRSVSWYQQTPGQGLQFLFEYFSETQRNKGNFPGRFSGRQFSNSRSEMNVSTLELGDSALYLCASSLTNGPMNTEAFFGQGTRLTVV.

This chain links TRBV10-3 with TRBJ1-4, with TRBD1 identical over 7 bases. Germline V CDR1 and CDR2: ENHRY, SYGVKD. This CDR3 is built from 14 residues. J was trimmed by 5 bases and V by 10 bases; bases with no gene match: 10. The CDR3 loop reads CARSPGQANEKLFF. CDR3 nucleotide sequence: TGTGCCAGATCCCCCGGACAGGCCAATGAAAAACTGTTTTTT.

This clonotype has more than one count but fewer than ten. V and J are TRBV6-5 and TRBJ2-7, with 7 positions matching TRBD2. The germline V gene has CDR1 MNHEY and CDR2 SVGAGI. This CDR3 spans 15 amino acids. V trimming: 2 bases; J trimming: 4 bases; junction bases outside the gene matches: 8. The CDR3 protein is CASSYGRDGPYEQYF. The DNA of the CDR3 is TGTGCCAGCAGTTACGGGAGGGACGGCCCTTACGAGCAGTACTTC.

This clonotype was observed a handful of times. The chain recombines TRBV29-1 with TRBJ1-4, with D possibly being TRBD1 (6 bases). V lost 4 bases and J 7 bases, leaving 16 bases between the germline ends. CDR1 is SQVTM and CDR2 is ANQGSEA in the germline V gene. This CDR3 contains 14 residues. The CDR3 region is CSVGRGQIGEKLFF. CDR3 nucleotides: TGCAGCGTTGGCCGAGGACAGATAGGTGAAAAACTGTTTTTT. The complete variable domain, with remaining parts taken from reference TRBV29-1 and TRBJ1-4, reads SAVISQKPSRDICQRGTSLTIQCQVDSQVTMMFWYRQQPGQSLTLIATANQGSEATYESGFVIDKFPISRPNLTFSTLTVSNMSPEDSSIYLCSVGRGQIGEKLFFGSGTQLSVL.

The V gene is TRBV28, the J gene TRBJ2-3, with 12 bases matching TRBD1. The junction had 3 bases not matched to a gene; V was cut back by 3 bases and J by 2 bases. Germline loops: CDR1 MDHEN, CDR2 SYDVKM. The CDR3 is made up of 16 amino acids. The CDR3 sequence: CASSLRDRGLTDTQYF. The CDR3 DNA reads TGTGCCAGCAGTTTGAGGGACAGGGGGCTCACAGATACGCAGTATTTT.

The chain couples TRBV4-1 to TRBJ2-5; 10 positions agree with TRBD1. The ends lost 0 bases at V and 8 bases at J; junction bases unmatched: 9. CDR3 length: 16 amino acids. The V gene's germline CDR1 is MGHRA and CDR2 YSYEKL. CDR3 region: CASSQDWLGTGETQYF. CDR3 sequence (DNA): TGCGCCAGCAGCCAAGATTGGTTGGGGACAGGGGAAACCCAGTACTTC.

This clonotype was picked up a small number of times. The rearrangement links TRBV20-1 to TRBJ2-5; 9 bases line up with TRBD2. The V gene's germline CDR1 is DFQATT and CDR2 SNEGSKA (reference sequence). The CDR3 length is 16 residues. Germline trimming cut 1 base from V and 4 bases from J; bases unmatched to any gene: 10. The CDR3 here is CSARGRGRGPSETQYF. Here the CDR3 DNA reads TGCAGTGCTAGAGGGCGCGGGAGGGGCCCGTCAGAGACCCAGTACTTC.

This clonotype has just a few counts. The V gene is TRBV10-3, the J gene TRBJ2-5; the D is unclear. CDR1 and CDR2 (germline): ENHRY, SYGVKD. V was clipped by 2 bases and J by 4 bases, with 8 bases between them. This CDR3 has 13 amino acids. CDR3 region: CAISETESETQYF. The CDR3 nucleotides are TGTGCCATCAGTGAGACGGAGTCAGAGACCCAGTACTTC.

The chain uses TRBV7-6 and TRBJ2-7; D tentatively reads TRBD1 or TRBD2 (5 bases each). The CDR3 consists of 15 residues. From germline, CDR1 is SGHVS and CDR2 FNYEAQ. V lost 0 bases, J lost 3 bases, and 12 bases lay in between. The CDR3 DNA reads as TGTGCCAGCAGCTTAGCTCGTAGGGACGACTACGAGCAGTACTTC. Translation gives CASSLARRDDYEQYF. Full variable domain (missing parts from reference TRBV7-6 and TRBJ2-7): GAGVSQSPRYKVTKRGQDVALRCDPISGHVSLYWYRQALGQGPEFLTYFNYEAQQDKSGLPNDRFSAERPEGSISTLTIQRTEQRDSAMYRCASSLARRDDYEQYFGPGTRLTVT.

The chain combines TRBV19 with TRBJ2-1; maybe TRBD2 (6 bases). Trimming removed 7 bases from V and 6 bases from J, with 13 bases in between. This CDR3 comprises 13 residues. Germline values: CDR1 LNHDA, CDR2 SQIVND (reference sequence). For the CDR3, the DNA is TGTGCCAGTACCAGACTAGGGCTCAATGAGCAGTTCTTC. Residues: CASTRLGLNEQFF.

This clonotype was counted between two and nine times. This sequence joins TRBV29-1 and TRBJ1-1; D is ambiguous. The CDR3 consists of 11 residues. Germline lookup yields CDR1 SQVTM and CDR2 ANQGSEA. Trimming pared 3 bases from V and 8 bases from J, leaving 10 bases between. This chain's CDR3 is CSVEADGEAFF. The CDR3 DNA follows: TGCAGCGTTGAGGCCGACGGGGAAGCTTTCTTT.

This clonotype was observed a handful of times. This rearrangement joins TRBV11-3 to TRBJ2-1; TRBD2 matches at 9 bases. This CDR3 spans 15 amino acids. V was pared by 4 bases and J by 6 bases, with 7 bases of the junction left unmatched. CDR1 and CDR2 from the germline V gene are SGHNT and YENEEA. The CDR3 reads CASSSLAGPRNEQFF. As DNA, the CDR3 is TGTGCCAGCAGCTCACTAGCGGGTCCCCGCAATGAGCAGTTCTTC.

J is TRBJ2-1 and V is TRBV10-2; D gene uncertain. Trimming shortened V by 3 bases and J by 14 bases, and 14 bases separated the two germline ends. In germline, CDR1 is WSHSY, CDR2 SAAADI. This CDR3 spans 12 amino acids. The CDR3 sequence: CASSEGGASKFF. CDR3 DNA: TGCGCCAGCAGTGAAGGTGGCGCCAGTAAGTTCTTC.

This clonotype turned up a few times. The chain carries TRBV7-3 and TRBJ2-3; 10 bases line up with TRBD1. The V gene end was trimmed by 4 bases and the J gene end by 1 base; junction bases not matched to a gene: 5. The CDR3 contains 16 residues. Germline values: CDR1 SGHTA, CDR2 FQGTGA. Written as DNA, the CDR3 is TGTGCCAGCAGCTCTACCGGGACAGGGGGCACAGATACGCAGTATTTT. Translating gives CASSSTGTGGTDTQYF.